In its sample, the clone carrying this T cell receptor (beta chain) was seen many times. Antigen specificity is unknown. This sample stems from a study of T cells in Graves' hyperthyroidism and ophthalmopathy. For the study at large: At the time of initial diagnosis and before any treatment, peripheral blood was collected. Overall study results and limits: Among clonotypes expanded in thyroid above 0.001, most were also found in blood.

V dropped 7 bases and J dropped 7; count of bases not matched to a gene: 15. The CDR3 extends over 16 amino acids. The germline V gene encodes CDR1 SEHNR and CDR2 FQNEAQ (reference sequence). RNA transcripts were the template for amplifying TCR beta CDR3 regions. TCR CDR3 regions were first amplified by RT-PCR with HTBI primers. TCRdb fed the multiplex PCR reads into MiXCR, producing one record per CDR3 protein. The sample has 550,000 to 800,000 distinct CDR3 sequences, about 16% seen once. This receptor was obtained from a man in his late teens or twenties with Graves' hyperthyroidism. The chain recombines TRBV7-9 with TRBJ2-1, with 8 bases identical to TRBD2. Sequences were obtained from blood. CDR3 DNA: TGTGCCAGCACCCGGGAGCGGGAGCCCCGGGGGAATGAGCAGTTCTTC. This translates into CASTREREPRGNEQFF.